Detailed here is one T cell receptor (beta chain). Its matching antigen is unknown. This sample stems from a study of identifying expanded T cells in peripheral blood. General study results and limits: Differentially abundant clones: roughly 1.2 between replicates, 16.4 at around 15 days, approximately 18 at four. Variance in clone template counts between approximately 2-week samples significantly increased with total template count across all healthy donors.

The trim removed 4 bases at V and 10 bases at J, leaving 9 bases unmatched. Germline V gene data show CDR1 as MRHNA and CDR2 as SNTAGT. The CDR3 is made up of 14 amino acids. Generated by immunoSEQ multiplex PCR, the TCRdb table keeps only in-frame clones and is missing some. The sample lists about 91,000 clones, about nine tenths occurring once. Collection occurred without any documented infections or immune events in donors. The sequence came from a person between 18 and 75 years old in good health. This chain uses TRBV6-4 with TRBJ2-1, with 8 bases matching TRBD1. The sequenced sample consisted of blood. CDR3 coding DNA: TGTGCCAGCAGTGTAGCAGGGGGCGGGCCGGAGCAGTTCTTC. It is translated as CASSVAGGGPEQFF.